The 29 T cell receptor beta chains given below trace back to one sample, sequenced in a study of Graves' ophthalmopathy and Graves' hyperthyroidism (dated by TCRdb to the late 2010s). TCRdb names Illumina HiSeq 2000 as the instrument used. For repertoire sequencing, TCR beta CDR3 regions were amplified from RNA transcripts. The first round was an RT-PCR using HTBI primers with the Qiagen OneStep RT-PCR kit, and this first round was followed by a second-round multiplex PCR, then size selection and purification. The raw public data were reprocessed by TCRdb itself: fastp quality trimming at Q25, MiXCR clonotype calling, in-frame beta chains only. Merged by CDR3 protein, the rows form single entries marked with the most common genes and DNA. Within this sample are almost 40,000 distinct CDR3 sequences, with 50% of them counted one time only. In total, the top ten clones hold 20% to 30% of the sample.

The sample comprised peripheral blood. Source of these receptors: an adult woman with stable Graves' hyperthyroidism.

V usage is TRBV7-9 and J usage is TRBJ1-6, with TRBD1 matching over 11 bases. V lost 5 bases and J lost 7; bases outside the gene matches: 4. The germline gives CDR1 SEHNR, CDR2 FQNEAQ (reference sequence). The CDR3 spans 15 residues. CDR3 sequence reads: CASSPGQGANSPLHF. The CDR3 DNA reads as TGTGCCAGCAGCCCAGGACAGGGGGCGAATTCACCCCTCCACTTT. Supplemented by reference TRBV7-9 and TRBJ1-6, the full variable domain reads DTGVSQNPRHKITKRGQNVTFRCDPISEHNRLYWYRQTLGQGPEFLTYFQNEAQLEKSRLLSDRFSAERPKGSFSTLEIQRTEQGDSAMYLCASSPGQGANSPLHFGNGTRLTVT.

This clonotype was found many times. The J gene is TRBJ1-1, the V gene TRBV5-1; the D is unclear. Per germline, CDR1 SGHRS and CDR2 YFSETQ. This CDR3 is built from 16 residues. V was pared by 6 bases and J by 1 base, with 19 bases between. CDR3 protein: CASTPGASFGNTEAFF. CDR3 nucleotides: TGCGCCAGCACCCCGGGAGCCTCCTTCGGGAACACTGAAGCTTTCTTT.

There are many counts of this clonotype. The chain uses TRBV2 and TRBJ2-5; possibly TRBD1 for D (5 bases). Germline CDR1 reads SNHLY; CDR2 reads FYNNEI. V lost 0 bases, J lost 2 bases, and 7 bases lay in between. CDR3 length: 14 amino acids. The CDR3 loop reads CASSEARQQETQYF. DNA of the CDR3: TGTGCCAGCAGTGAAGCGAGACAGCAAGAGACCCAGTACTTC.

This chain connects TRBV9 to TRBJ1-1, with TRBD1 matching over 9 bases. This CDR3 has 12 amino acids. V lost 3 bases, J lost 9 bases, and 3 bases stayed unmatched. CDR1 SGDLS and CDR2 YYNGEE come from the germline V gene. The CDR3 DNA reads as TGTGCCAGCAGCGCAGGGACAGGGAAAGCTTTCTTT. This translates into CASSAGTGKAFF.

The chain joins TRBV7-9 to TRBJ2-5; D may be TRBD2 (6 bases). V was trimmed by 9 bases and J by 4 bases, leaving 18 bases between them. This CDR3 contains 14 residues. Germline V gene sequence: CDR1 SEHNR, CDR2 FQNEAQ (reference sequence). The CDR3 loop reads CASSRTGVPETQYF. The CDR3 DNA follows: TGTGCCAGTAGTCGCACGGGAGTCCCAGAGACCCAGTACTTC.

This chain connects TRBV25-1 to TRBJ1-1, with D tentatively TRBD1 (6 bases). The V end lost 4 bases, the J end lost 3 bases, and 9 bases lay between the germline ends. The CDR3 sequence is 13 residues long. Germline V gives CDR1 MGHDK, CDR2 SYGVNS. The CDR3 coding sequence is TGTGCCAGCAGTGCCTCAGGGGACACTGAAGCTTTCTTT. Protein: CASSASGDTEAFF.

This clonotype turned up a few times. V and J are TRBV19 and TRBJ1-5, with TRBD1 matching 10 bases. The germline CDR1 and CDR2 sequences are LNHDA and SQIVND (reference sequence). The CDR3 totals 17 residues. Losses at the gene ends were 10 bases for V and 0 bases for J; bases not matched to a gene: 12. This chain's CDR3 is CATRTGTGANSNQPQHF. The DNA of the CDR3 is TGTGCCACCCGAACCGGGACAGGGGCCAATAGCAATCAGCCCCAGCATTTT.

This clonotype was observed at least ten times. The chain recombines TRBV15 with TRBJ2-3, with D maybe TRBD1 (6 bases). This CDR3 is built from 14 residues. The V gene lost 5 bases and the J gene lost 0 bases, with 9 bases spanning the gap. Germline CDR1 LNHNV, CDR2 YYDKDF (reference sequence). For the CDR3, the DNA is TGTGCCACCAGCTATGGACAGAGCACAGATACGCAGTATTTT. Translation: CATSYGQSTDTQYF.

This clonotype was detected only a few times. This chain joins TRBV7-9 and TRBJ2-7; 9 bases are a match to TRBD1. CDR1 is SEHNR, CDR2 FQNEAQ, per germline (reference sequence). The junction had 6 bases not matched to a gene; V was cut back by 6 bases and J by 3 bases. CDR3 size: 14 residues. The CDR3 here is CASSPGTGFYEQYF. The CDR3 coding sequence is TGTGCCAGCAGTCCCGGGACAGGGTTCTACGAGCAGTACTTC.

V and J are TRBV15 and TRBJ1-5; 8 bases agree with TRBD1. The trim removed 2 bases at V and 0 bases at J, leaving 9 bases unmatched. This CDR3 spans 18 amino acids. CDR1 LNHNV and CDR2 YYDKDF come from the germline V gene (reference sequence). In DNA, the CDR3 is TGTGCCACCAGCAGAATACTGTACAGGGGGTATAGCAATCAGCCCCAGCATTTT. Protein sequence: CATSRILYRGYSNQPQHF.

In its sample, this clonotype was seen many times. This chain joins TRBV10-3 and TRBJ1-6, with D perhaps TRBD1 (5 bases). V lost 3 bases and J 5 bases, leaving 23 bases between the germline ends. The CDR3 has 19 residues. CDR1 ENHRY and CDR2 SYGVKD come from the germline V gene. The CDR3 DNA reads TGTGCCATCAGTGAATCCGTCAAAGCATTTCGGGGGGATAATTCACCCCTCCACTTT. This codes for CAISESVKAFRGDNSPLHF.

In nucleotides, the CDR3 is TGTGCCAGCAGCTTCGGACAGGGGATTTTGGAAAACACTGAAGCTTTCTTT. Protein sequence: CASSFGQGILENTEAFF. This chain uses TRBV7-9 with TRBJ1-1; 9 bases line up with TRBD1. The CDR3 totals 17 residues. Germline-derived CDR1 and CDR2 are SEHNR and FQNEAQ (reference sequence). The J segment lost 2 bases and the V segment lost 3 bases, leaving 10 bases of the junction unmatched.

The chain employs TRBV15 and TRBJ1-1, with TRBD1 as a possible D gene (6 bases). There are 15 residues in the CDR3. Per the germline V gene, CDR1 is LNHNV and CDR2 is YYDKDF (reference sequence). The V gene lost 3 bases and the J gene lost 7 bases, with 18 bases spanning the gap. CDR3 protein: CATSSEAGALGEAFF. For the CDR3, the DNA is TGTGCCACCAGCAGTGAAGCGGGGGCCCTGGGTGAAGCTTTCTTT.

Points on this clonotype: An end of the junction differs from the germline gene, which may be a read error. The chain employs TRBV15 and TRBJ2-5, with 10 positions matching TRBD2. The germline V gene encodes CDR1 LNHNV and CDR2 YYDKDF (reference sequence). This CDR3 is built from 15 residues. The CDR3 DNA follows: TGCGCCACCAGGGAAGCGGGAGGGTTCCAAGAGACCCAGTACTTC. Translation gives CATREAGGFQETQYF. Together with reference TRBV15 and TRBJ2-5, the CDR3 gives the full variable domain: DAMVIQNPRYQVTQFGKPVTLSCSQTLNHNVMYWYQQKSSQAPKLLFHYYDKDFNNEADTPDNFQSRRPNTSFCFLDIRSPGLGDTAMYLCATREAGGFQETQYFGPGTRLLVL.

Comments on this clonotype: The junction differs from germline at one of its ends, possibly a read error. J is TRBJ2-7 and V is TRBV5-1; 13 bases fit TRBD2. Per germline, CDR1 SGHRS and CDR2 YFSETQ. The CDR3 is made up of 16 amino acids. The CDR3 region is CASSSGLAGDPYEQYF. CDR3 bases: TGTGCCAGCAGCTCCGGACTAGCGGGAGACCCATACGAGCAGTACTTC.

The chain has TRBV29-1 and TRBJ1-5, with 8 positions matching TRBD1. Germline V lookup: CDR1 SQVTM, CDR2 ANQGSEA. The V gene end was trimmed by 7 bases and the J gene end by 7 bases; junction bases not matched to a gene: 6. The CDR3 runs 12 residues. This chain's CDR3 is CSADRGGQPQHF. The CDR3 coding sequence is TGCAGCGCTGACAGGGGAGGGCAGCCCCAGCATTTT.

This clonotype was picked up many times. The rearrangement uses TRBV7-6 and TRBJ1-1; a weak D match, TRBD1 (6 bases). CDR1 is SGHVS, CDR2 FNYEAQ, per germline. The CDR3 is 15 residues long. V dropped 1 base and J dropped 4 bases, with 13 bases sitting between them. The CDR3 region is CASSLVEGGGTEAFF. CDR3 sequence (DNA): TGTGCCAGCAGCTTAGTCGAAGGAGGGGGCACTGAAGCTTTCTTT. Supplemented by reference TRBV7-6 and TRBJ1-1, the full variable domain reads GAGVSQSPRYKVTKRGQDVALRCDPISGHVSLYWYRQALGQGPEFLTYFNYEAQQDKSGLPNDRFSAERPEGSISTLTIQRTEQRDSAMYRCASSLVEGGGTEAFFGQGTRLTVV.

This clonotype is medium-sized. This chain connects TRBV24-1 to TRBJ1-1; D is unclear. Germline V lookup: CDR1 KGHDR, CDR2 SFDVKD. CDR3 length: 13 amino acids. Trimming removed 2 bases from V and 1 base from J, with 4 bases in between. The CDR3 bases are TGTGCCACCAGTGATTACAGGAACACTGAAGCTTTCTTT. As protein: CATSDYRNTEAFF.

The J gene is TRBJ2-5, the V gene TRBV20-1, with D uncertain. This CDR3 has 11 residues. V gave up 6 bases and J gave up 5 bases, with 10 bases separating them. In germline, CDR1 is DFQATT, CDR2 SNEGSKA (reference sequence). The CDR3 loop reads CSAQLRETQYF. The CDR3 nucleotides read TGCAGTGCCCAGCTGAGGGAGACCCAGTACTTC.

The chain uses TRBV12-3 or TRBV12-4 and TRBJ2-5; 10 bases are a match to TRBD1. The trim removed 3 bases at V and 5 bases at J, leaving 3 bases unmatched. This CDR3 comprises 14 residues. CDR3 protein: CASSLGTGEETQYF. As DNA, the CDR3 is TGTGCCAGCAGTTTGGGGACAGGGGAGGAGACCCAGTACTTC.

This clonotype is a singleton in its sample. The rearrangement uses TRBV20-1 and TRBJ2-7; 11 bases are a match to TRBD2. The CDR3 totals 17 residues. J gave up 7 bases and V 3 bases, and 17 bases lay outside the gene matches. The V gene's germline CDR1 is DFQATT and CDR2 SNEGSKA (reference sequence). As DNA, the CDR3 is TGCAGTGCTAGTGGAGGGGGTAGCGGGAGGGCCCGGTGGGAGCAGTACTTC. It translates to CSASGGGSGRARWEQYF.

This clonotype came up many times. The V call is TRBV6-2 or TRBV6-3, the J call TRBJ1-2; 8 positions match TRBD1. CDR1 is MNHEY and CDR2 is SVGEGT in the germline V gene. The CDR3 sequence is 13 residues long. The junction had 4 bases not matched to a gene; V was cut back by 2 bases and J by 8 bases. The CDR3 reads CASSYETGVGYTF. The CDR3 bases are TGTGCCAGCAGTTACGAGACAGGGGTCGGCTACACCTTC.

In this sample, this clonotype turned up a few times. V and J are TRBV20-1 and TRBJ2-7, with a tentative D call TRBD2 (6 bases). The length of the CDR3 is 11 residues. CDR1 is DFQATT and CDR2 is SNEGSKA in the germline V gene (reference sequence). The V end was cut by 6 bases, the J end by 5 bases, with 11 bases between. This CDR3 is CSAPGGHEQYF. The CDR3 bases are TGCAGTGCCCCCGGGGGTCACGAGCAGTACTTC.

This chain connects TRBV7-2 to TRBJ2-7; 12 positions agree with TRBD2. Per the germline V gene, CDR1 is SGHTA and CDR2 is FQGNSA. J was trimmed by 7 bases and V by 5 bases; bases with no gene match: 9. The length of the CDR3 is 15 residues. The CDR3 loop reads CASSRWAGLAGEQYF. As DNA, the CDR3 is TGTGCCAGCAGCCGATGGGCGGGACTAGCGGGTGAGCAGTACTTC.

In its sample, this clonotype was seen many times. This sequence joins TRBV9 and TRBJ2-2; 8 bases map to TRBD2. Looked up from germline, CDR1 is SGDLS and CDR2 is YYNGEE. The CDR3 is made up of 16 amino acids. V lost 2 bases, J lost 2 bases, and 5 bases stayed unmatched. The CDR3 loop reads CASSVSGVFNTGELFF. The CDR3 DNA sequence: TGTGCCAGCAGCGTTAGCGGGGTATTTAACACCGGGGAGCTGTTTTTT.

This clonotype was counted ten times or more. The chain uses TRBV6-6 and TRBJ1-1; perhaps TRBD1 as D (5 bases). This CDR3 region has 14 residues. CDR1 is MNHNY and CDR2 is SVGAGI in the germline V gene (reference sequence). V dropped 6 bases and J dropped 0 bases, with 11 bases sitting between them. CDR3 loop: CASSPGTLNTEAFF. The CDR3 nucleotides are TGTGCCAGCAGCCCCGGGACGCTGAACACTGAAGCTTTCTTT.

This chain connects TRBV10-3 to TRBJ2-7, with 9 bases identical to TRBD2. Germline CDR1 ENHRY, CDR2 SYGVKD. The V segment lost 2 bases and the J segment 0 bases; nucleotides outside the gene matches: 8. CDR3 length equals 17 residues. The CDR3 sequence is CAISEKAGGPYSYEQYF. CDR3 nucleotides: TGTGCCATCAGTGAGAAGGCGGGAGGGCCATACTCCTACGAGCAGTACTTC.

This clonotype was picked up many times. This sequence joins TRBV5-1 and TRBJ1-1; D not certain. CDR1 SGHRS and CDR2 YFSETQ come from the germline V gene. This CDR3 comprises 14 residues. The germline V and J ends were trimmed by 3 bases and 0 bases, with 9 bases remaining between them. The CDR3 DNA is TGCGCCAGCAGCTCGATCTTCCTGAACACTGAAGCTTTCTTT. Translating it yields CASSSIFLNTEAFF.

The chain has TRBV20-1 and TRBJ1-4; no definite D call. The CDR3 runs to 11 residues. The V gene's germline CDR1 is DFQATT and CDR2 SNEGSKA (reference sequence). V was cut by 3 bases and J by 6 bases, with 5 bases left in between. CDR3 in DNA: TGCAGTGCTAGGCGAGATGAAAAACTGTTTTTT. Amino acid sequence: CSARRDEKLFF.